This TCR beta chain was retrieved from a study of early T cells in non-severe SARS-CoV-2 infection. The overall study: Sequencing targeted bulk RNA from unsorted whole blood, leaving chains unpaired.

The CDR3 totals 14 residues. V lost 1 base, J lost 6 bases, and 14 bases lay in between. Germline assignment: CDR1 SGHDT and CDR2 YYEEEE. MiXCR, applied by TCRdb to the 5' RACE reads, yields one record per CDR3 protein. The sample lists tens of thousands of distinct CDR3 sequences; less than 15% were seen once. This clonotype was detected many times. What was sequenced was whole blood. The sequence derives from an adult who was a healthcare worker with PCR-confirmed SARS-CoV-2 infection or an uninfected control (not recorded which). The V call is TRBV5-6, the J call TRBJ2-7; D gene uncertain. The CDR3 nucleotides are TGTGCCAGCAGCTTGTACGGACCAATTCTCGAGCAGTACTTC. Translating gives CASSLYGPILEQYF. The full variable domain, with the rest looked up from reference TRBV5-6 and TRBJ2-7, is DAGVTQSPTHLIKTRGQQVTLRCSPKSGHDTVSWYQQALGQGPQFIFQYYEEEERQRGNFPDRFSGHQFPNYSSELNVNALLLGDSALYLCASSLYGPILEQYFGPGTRLTVT.